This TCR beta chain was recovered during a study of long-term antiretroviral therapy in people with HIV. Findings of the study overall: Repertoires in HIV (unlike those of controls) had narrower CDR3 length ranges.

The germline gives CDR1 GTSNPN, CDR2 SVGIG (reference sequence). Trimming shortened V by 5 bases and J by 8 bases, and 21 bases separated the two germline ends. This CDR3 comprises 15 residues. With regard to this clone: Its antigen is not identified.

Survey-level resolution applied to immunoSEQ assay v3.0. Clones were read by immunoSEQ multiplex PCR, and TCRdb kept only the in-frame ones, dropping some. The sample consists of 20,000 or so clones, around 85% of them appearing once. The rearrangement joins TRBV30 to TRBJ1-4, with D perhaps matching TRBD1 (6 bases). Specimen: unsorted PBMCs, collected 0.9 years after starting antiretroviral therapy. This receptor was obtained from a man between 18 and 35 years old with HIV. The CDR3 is CAWRDLAGEDEKLFF. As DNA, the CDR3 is TGTGCCTGGCGCGACTTGGCAGGGGAAGACGAAAAACTGTTTTTT.